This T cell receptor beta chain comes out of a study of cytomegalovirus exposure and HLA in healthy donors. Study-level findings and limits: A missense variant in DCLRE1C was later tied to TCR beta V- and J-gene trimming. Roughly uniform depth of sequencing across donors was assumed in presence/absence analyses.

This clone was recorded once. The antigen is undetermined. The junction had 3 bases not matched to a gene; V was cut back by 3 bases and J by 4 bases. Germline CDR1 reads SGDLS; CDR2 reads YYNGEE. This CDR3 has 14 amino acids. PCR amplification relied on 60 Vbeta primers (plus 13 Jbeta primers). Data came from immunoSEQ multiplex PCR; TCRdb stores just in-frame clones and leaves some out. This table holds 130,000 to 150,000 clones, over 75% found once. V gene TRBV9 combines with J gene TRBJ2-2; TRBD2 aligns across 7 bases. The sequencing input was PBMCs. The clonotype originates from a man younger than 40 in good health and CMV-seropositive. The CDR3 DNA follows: TGTGCCAGCAGCGGCGGGAGTCTCACCGGGGAGCTGTTTTTT. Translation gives CASSGGSLTGELFF.